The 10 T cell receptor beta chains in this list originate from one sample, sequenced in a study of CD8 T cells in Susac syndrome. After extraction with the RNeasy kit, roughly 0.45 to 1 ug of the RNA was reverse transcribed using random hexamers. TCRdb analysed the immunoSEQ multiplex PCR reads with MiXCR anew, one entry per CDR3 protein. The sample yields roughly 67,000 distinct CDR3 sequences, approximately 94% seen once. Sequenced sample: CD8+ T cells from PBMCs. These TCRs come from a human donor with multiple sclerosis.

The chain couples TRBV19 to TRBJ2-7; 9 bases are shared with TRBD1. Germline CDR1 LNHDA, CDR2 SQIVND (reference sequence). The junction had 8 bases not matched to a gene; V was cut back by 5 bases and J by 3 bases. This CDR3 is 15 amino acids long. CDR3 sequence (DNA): TGTGCCAGTAGTCCGATCGGACAGGGGATCTACGAGCAGTACTTC. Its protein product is CASSPIGQGIYEQYF.

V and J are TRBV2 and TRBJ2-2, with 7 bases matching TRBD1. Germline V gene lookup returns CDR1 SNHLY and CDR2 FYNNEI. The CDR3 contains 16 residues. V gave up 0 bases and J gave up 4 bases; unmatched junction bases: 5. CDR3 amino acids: CASSEAQTGSTGELFF. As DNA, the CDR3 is TGTGCCAGCAGTGAAGCGCAGACAGGGAGCACCGGGGAGCTGTTTTTT.

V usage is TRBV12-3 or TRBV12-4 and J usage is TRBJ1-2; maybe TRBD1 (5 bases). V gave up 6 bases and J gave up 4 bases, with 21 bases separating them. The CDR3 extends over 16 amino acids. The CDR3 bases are TGTGCCAGCAGCCAAATGGTACGGCAGGGTAGCTATGGCTACACCTTC. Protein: CASSQMVRQGSYGYTF.

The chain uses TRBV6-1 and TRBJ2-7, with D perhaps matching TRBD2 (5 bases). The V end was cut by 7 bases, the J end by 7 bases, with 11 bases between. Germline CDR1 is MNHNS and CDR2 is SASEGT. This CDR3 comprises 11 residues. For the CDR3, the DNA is TGTGCCAGCACCCCGGGAAGTGAGCAGTACTTC. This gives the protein CASTPGSEQYF.

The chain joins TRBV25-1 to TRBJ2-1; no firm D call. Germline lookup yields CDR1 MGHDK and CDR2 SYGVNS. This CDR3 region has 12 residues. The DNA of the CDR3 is TGTTCCGTGTTGAGCTCCTACAATGAGCAGTTCTTC. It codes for CSVLSSYNEQFF.

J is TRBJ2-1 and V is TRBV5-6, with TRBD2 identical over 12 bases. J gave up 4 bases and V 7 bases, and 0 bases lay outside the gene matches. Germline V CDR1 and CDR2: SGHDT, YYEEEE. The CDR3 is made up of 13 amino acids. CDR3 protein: CASGLAGYNEQFF. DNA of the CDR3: TGTGCCAGCGGACTAGCGGGATACAATGAGCAGTTCTTC.

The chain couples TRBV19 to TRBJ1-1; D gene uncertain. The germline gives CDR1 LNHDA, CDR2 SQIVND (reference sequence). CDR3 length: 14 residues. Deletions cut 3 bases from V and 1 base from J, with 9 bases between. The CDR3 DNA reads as TGTGCCAGTAGTATTCGCCCAGAGAACACTGAAGCTTTCTTT. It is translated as CASSIRPENTEAFF.

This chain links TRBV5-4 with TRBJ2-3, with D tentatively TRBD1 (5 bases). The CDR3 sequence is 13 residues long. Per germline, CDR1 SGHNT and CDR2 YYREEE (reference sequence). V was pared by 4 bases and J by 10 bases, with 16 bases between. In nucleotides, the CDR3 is TGTGCCAGCAGCCCTGTCGGCGACAGAGCGCAGTATTTT. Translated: CASSPVGDRAQYF.

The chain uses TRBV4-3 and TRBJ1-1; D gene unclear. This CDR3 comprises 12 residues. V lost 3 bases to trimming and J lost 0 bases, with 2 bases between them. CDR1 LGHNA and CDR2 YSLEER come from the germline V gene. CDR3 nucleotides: TGCGCCAGCAGCCACCTGAACACTGAAGCTTTCTTT. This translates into CASSHLNTEAFF.

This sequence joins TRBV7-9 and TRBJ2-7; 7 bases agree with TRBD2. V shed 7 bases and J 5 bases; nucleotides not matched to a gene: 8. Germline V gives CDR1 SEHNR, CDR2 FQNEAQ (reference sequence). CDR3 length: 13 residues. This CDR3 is CASNPEGGHEQYF. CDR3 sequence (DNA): TGTGCCAGCAATCCCGAGGGAGGGCACGAGCAGTACTTC.